This TCR beta chain was recovered during a study of PD-L1 blockade in urothelial cancer. Overall study context: Atezolizumab therapy began for patients in 2014, dosed at 1,200 mg intravenously every 3 weeks. Prior exposure to chemotherapy in patients amounted to 0 to 3 regimens received. After treatment start, blood was analyzed at 3 weeks (second dose) and at 6 weeks. The median number of T cells present in blood samples was approximately 140,000.

Data came from immunoSEQ multiplex PCR; TCRdb stores just in-frame clones and leaves some out. The table includes around 42,000 clones, roughly 77% detected once. Trimming at V came to 4 bases and at J to 7 bases, leaving 9 bases not matched to a gene. Germline-derived CDR1 and CDR2 are SGHRS and YFSETQ. This CDR3 comprises 15 residues. Sequenced material: PBMCs, taken around atezolizumab (anti-PD-L1) treatment. V gene TRBV5-1 combines with J gene TRBJ1-4; 8 nucleotides line up with TRBD1. The sequence was collected from a man between 65 and 79 years old with urothelial cancer. The CDR3: CASSAMGQVAEKLFF. CDR3 in DNA: TGCGCCAGCAGCGCTATGGGACAGGTGGCTGAAAAACTGTTTTTT. Filled out from reference TRBV5-1 and TRBJ1-4, the complete variable domain reads KAGVTQTPRYLIKTRGQQVTLSCSPISGHRSVSWYQQTPGQGLQFLFEYFSETQRNKGNFPGRFSGRQFSNSRSEMNVSTLELGDSALYLCASSAMGQVAEKLFFGSGTQLSVL.